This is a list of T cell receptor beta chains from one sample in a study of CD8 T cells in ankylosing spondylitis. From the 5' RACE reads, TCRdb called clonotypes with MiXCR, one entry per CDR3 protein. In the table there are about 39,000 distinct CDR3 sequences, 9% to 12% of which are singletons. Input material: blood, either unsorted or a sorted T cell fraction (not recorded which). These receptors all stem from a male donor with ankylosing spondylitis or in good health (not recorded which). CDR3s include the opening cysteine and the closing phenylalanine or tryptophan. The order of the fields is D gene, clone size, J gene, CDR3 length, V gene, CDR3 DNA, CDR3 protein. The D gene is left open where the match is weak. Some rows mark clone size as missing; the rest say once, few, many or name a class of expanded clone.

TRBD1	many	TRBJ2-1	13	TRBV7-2	TGTGCCAGCAAGTCGGGACAGGGGTGGGCGCAGTTCTTC	CASKSGQGWAQFF
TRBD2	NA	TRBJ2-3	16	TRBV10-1	TGCGCCAGCAGTGACCCACCAGCGGGGAGCACAGATACGCAGTATTTT	CASSDPPAGSTDTQYF
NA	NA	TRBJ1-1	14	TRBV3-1	TGTGCCAGCAGCCAAAAGGGATATAGCGCTGAAGCTTTCTTT	CASSQKGYSAEAFF
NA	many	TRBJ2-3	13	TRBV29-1	TGCAGCGTTCTGGTAGAGTCCACAGATACGCAGTATTTT	CSVLVESTDTQYF
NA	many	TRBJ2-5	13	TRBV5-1	TGCGCCAGCAGCTTAAAGGGGCAAGAGACCCAGTACTTC	CASSLKGQETQYF
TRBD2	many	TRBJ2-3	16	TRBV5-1	TGCGCCAGCAGCCCCGGGGTAGCGGGAACCTCAGATACGCAGTATTTT	CASSPGVAGTSDTQYF
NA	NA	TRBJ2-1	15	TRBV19	TGTGCCAGTACCCCCTCGGGCGGGATTGAGAATGAGCAGTTCTTC	CASTPSGGIENEQFF
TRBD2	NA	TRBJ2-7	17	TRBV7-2	TGTGCCAGCAGCTTAGGGGGGACTAGCGGAGGCTCCTACGAGCAGTACTTC	CASSLGGTSGGSYEQYF
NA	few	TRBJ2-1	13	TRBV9	TGTGCCAGCAGCGCACTAGCTTTCCATGAGCAGTTCTTC	CASSALAFHEQFF
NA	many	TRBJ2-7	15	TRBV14	TGTGCCAGCAGCCGGGCAGGGCCGAGGCGTTACGAGCAGTACTTC	CASSRAGPRRYEQYF
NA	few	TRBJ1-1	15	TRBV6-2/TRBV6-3	TGTGCCAGCAACCGGGACAATCGACGGAACACTGAAGCTTTCTTT	CASNRDNRRNTEAFF
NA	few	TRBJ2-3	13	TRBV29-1	TGCAGCGCACGACAGCCTAGCACAGATACGCAGTATTTT	CSARQPSTDTQYF